This T cell receptor beta chain appears in the sequencing data of a study of blood T cell repertoires in COVID-19. In the original analysis: Scientists estimated how many nucleated cells there were by amplifying reference gene primers. Measured with immunoSEQ multiplex PCR; TCRdb has only the in-frame clones, and not every one. That table is the source of V, J and clone size, and D and trimming were worked out from the DNA. Among around 160,000 clones, more than 75% were seen once, and the ten largest hold 10% to 15%. The V gene's germline CDR1 is SGHRS and CDR2 YFSETQ. This CDR3 region has 14 residues. Losses at the gene ends were 1 base for V and 4 bases for J; bases not matched to a gene: 5.

The receptor was isolated from a man in his fifties or sixties with active or convalescent COVID-19. The source material was peripheral blood. The V and J genes are TRBV5-1 and TRBJ2-7; 7 bases are a match to TRBD2. The CDR3 region has the DNA TGCGCCAGCAGCTTGCAGGGAGGGGAGTACGAGCAGTACTTC. Its protein product is CASSLQGGEYEQYF.